The clone carrying this T cell receptor (beta chain) was counted a single time. Its antigen is still unknown. This record comes from a study of T cell repertoires in cytomegalovirus infection. V lost 0 bases to trimming and J lost 6 bases, with 9 bases between them. The CDR3 is 14 amino acids. CDR1 is DFQATT and CDR2 is SNEGSKA in the germline V gene (reference sequence). TCRdb re-called the reads with MiXCR, one entry per CDR3 protein. The sample has 650,000 to 900,000 distinct CDR3 sequences, 25% to 35% seen once; the top ten hold around 13%. This sequence was found in a human donor in good health (CMV status not recorded). Some clones in this sample may be carry-over from other donors' samples. The material sequenced was cultured CD8+ T cells from PBMCs, taken from culture after CMV antigen stimulation. The chain carries TRBV20-1 and TRBJ1-6; D perhaps matches TRBD1 (6 bases). The CDR3 DNA reads as TGCAGTGCTAGAGATCTCAGGGGTAATTCACCCCTCCACTTT. Translation gives CSARDLRGNSPLHF.